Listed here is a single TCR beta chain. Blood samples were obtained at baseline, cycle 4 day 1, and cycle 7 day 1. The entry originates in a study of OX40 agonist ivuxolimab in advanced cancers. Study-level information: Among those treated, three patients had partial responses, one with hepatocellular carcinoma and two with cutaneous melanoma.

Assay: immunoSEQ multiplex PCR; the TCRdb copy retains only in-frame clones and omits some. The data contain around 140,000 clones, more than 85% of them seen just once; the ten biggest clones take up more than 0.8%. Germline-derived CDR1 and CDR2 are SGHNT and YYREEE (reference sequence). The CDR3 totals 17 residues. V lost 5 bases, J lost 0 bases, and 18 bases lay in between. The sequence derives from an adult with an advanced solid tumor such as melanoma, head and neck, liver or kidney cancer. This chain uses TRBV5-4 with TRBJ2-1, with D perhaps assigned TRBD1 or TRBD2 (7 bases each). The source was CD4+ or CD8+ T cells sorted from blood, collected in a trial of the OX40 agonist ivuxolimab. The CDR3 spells CASSQGGGGFSYNEQFF. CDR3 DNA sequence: TGTGCCAGCAGTCAGGGGGGCGGGGGATTCTCCTACAATGAGCAGTTCTTC. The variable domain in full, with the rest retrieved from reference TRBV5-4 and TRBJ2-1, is ETGVTQSPTHLIKTRGQQVTLRCSSQSGHNTVSWYQQALGQGPQFIFQYYREEENGRGNFPPRFSGLQFPNYSSELNVNALELDDSALYLCASSQGGGGFSYNEQFFGPGTRLTVL.